The 26 T cell receptor beta chains listed next were all sequenced from one sample in a study of blood T cell repertoires in COVID-19. The method was immunoSEQ multiplex PCR; TCRdb's version includes in-frame clones alone and lacks a portion of them. This sample carries about 210,000 clones, less than 85% of them seen once, and the ten largest clones take 7.2%. The material sequenced was peripheral blood. The receptors were sampled from a woman between 65 and 79 years old with acute or convalescent COVID-19.

This chain connects TRBV19 to TRBJ2-7; 9 bases are a match to TRBD1. This CDR3 has 15 amino acids. Trimming removed 5 bases from V and 3 bases from J; junction bases left unmatched: 8. The germline V gene has CDR1 LNHDA and CDR2 SQIVND (reference sequence). The CDR3, as DNA: TGTGCCAGTAGTTTCCGGGGGGACAGGGACTACGAGCAGTACTTC. It codes for CASSFRGDRDYEQYF.

The rearrangement links TRBV11-2 to TRBJ1-2; 7 bases agree with TRBD1. Unmatched junction bases numbered 16, after V lost 0 bases and J lost 0 bases. The V gene's germline CDR1 is SGHAT and CDR2 FQNNGV. The CDR3 is 20 amino acids. The CDR3 DNA reads as TGTGCCAGCAGCTTAGAATCCTACAGGGGCCGACTTCTAGCTAACTATGGCTACACCTTC. As protein: CASSLESYRGRLLANYGYTF.

This clone is a singleton in its sample. Here the CDR3 reads CASSFVLAGGIDYEQYF. The CDR3, as DNA: TGCGCCAGCAGCTTCGTTCTAGCGGGCGGGATCGACTACGAGCAGTACTTC. The V and J genes are TRBV5-1 and TRBJ2-7; TRBD2 aligns across 8 bases. This CDR3 region has 17 residues. Germline assignment: CDR1 SGHRS and CDR2 YFSETQ. With 2 bases clipped from V and 3 bases from J, the junction kept 13 bases outside the gene matches.

The genes are TRBV6-6 and TRBJ2-2, with TRBD2 identical over 10 bases. CDR3 length equals 15 residues. The V and J ends lost 7 bases and 4 bases, in that order; junction bases with no gene match: 6. CDR1 is MNHNY, CDR2 SVGAGI, per germline (reference sequence). The DNA of the CDR3 is TGTGCCAGCAAAACCGGGACTAGCGTCACCGGGGAGCTGTTTTTT. Translated: CASKTGTSVTGELFF.

The V call is TRBV12-3 or TRBV12-4, the J call TRBJ2-7; 13 bases map to TRBD2. This CDR3 contains 13 residues. Trimming cost V 1 base and J 10 bases; bases outside gene matches: 1. The CDR3 spells CASSLGLAGGQYF. The CDR3 bases are TGTGCCAGCAGTTTAGGACTAGCGGGGGGCCAGTACTTC.

The chain joins TRBV7-2 to TRBJ2-3, with a possible D match to TRBD2 (5 bases). V was trimmed by 3 bases and J by 4 bases, leaving 11 bases between them. The germline gives CDR1 SGHTA, CDR2 FQGNSA. The CDR3 sequence is 14 residues long. In DNA, the CDR3 is TGTGCCAGCAGCTTGATGTCTAGCTCAGATACGCAGTATTTT. Its translation: CASSLMSSSDTQYF.

The genes are TRBV18 and TRBJ1-1; D gene ambiguous. V was shortened by 0 bases and J by 5 bases, with 16 bases between the two germline ends. This CDR3 contains 16 residues. Germline CDR1 reads KGHSH; CDR2 reads LQKENI. CDR3 in amino acids: CASSPPGEKVGTEAFF. Written as DNA, the CDR3 is TGTGCCAGCTCACCACCCGGGGAGAAGGTAGGAACTGAAGCTTTCTTT.

The chain uses TRBV24-1 and TRBJ2-5, with D possibly TRBD2 on 6 matching bases. The CDR3 spans 15 residues. With 0 bases removed from V and 5 bases from J, the gap between germline ends came to 12 bases. The V gene's germline CDR1 is KGHDR and CDR2 SFDVKD. The CDR3 region has the DNA TGTGCCACCAGTGATTTGGCGGCAGGGAGGGAGACCCAGTACTTC. This translates into CATSDLAAGRETQYF.

The gene calls are TRBV18 and TRBJ2-1, with 8 bases aligning to TRBD2. V dropped 0 bases and J dropped 9; count of bases not matched to a gene: 4. Per the germline V gene, CDR1 is KGHSH and CDR2 is LQKENI. The CDR3 contains 14 residues. The CDR3 spells CASSPPSGAGEQFF. The DNA for the CDR3 is TGTGCCAGCTCACCACCTAGCGGGGCAGGTGAGCAGTTCTTC.

The chain joins TRBV5-1 to TRBJ1-2; 8 positions agree with TRBD1. CDR3 length: 15 residues. The V segment lost 4 bases and the J segment 2 bases; nucleotides outside the gene matches: 7. The germline V gene encodes CDR1 SGHRS and CDR2 YFSETQ. The CDR3 DNA follows: TGCGCCAGCAGCGTTACAGGGGGACAGAACTATGGCTACACCTTC. This gives the protein CASSVTGGQNYGYTF.

This clone occurred once. This chain links TRBV30 with TRBJ2-1, with TRBD2 matching over 8 bases. The J segment lost 1 base and the V segment lost 2 bases, leaving 4 bases of the junction unmatched. The CDR3 runs 15 residues. Germline CDR1 GTSNPN, CDR2 SVGIG (reference sequence). This CDR3 is CAWSSAGGSYNEQFF. The CDR3 region has the DNA TGTGCCTGGAGTTCGGCGGGGGGTTCCTACAATGAGCAGTTCTTC. Looking up the rest from reference TRBV30 and TRBJ2-1 gives the full variable domain: SQTIHQWPATLVQPVGSPLSLECTVEGTSNPNLYWYRQAAGRGLQLLFYSVGIGQISSEVPQNLSASRPQDRQFILSSKKLLLSDSGFYLCAWSSAGGSYNEQFFGPGTRLTVL.

The rearrangement uses TRBV18 and TRBJ2-7, with TRBD1 identical over 8 bases. Germline V gives CDR1 KGHSH, CDR2 LQKENI. V lost 4 bases to trimming and J lost 3 bases; unmatched junction nucleotides: 2. The CDR3 contains 13 residues. This CDR3 is CASSRDRSYEQYF. The CDR3 DNA reads as TGTGCCAGCTCACGGGACAGGAGCTACGAGCAGTACTTC.

This clone has a single count. V usage is TRBV7-2 and J usage is TRBJ2-7; no reliable D call. The CDR3 sequence is 14 residues long. Trimming pared 2 bases from V and 8 bases from J, leaving 16 bases between. Germline V gene data show CDR1 as SGHTA and CDR2 as FQGNSA. The CDR3 region has the DNA TGTGCCAGCAGCTTAAGGAGTCAAGAGTCCAAGCAGTACTTC. Amino acids: CASSLRSQESKQYF.

The V call is TRBV7-8, the J call TRBJ2-5, with 7 bases fitting TRBD1. This CDR3 is 14 amino acids long. V was clipped by 5 bases and J by 4 bases; unmatched bases: 7. Germline CDR1 is SGHVS and CDR2 is FQNEAQ. This CDR3 is CASSTRQGGETQYF. The DNA of the CDR3 is TGTGCCAGCAGCACCCGACAGGGCGGAGAGACCCAGTACTTC.

The chain has TRBV5-1 and TRBJ1-1; 7 bases agree with TRBD1. Germline-derived CDR1 and CDR2 are SGHRS and YFSETQ. The CDR3 is 14 residues long. V lost 4 bases and J lost 0; bases outside the gene matches: 3. Written as DNA, the CDR3 is TGCGCCAGCAGCCCACAGGGGATGAACACTGAAGCTTTCTTT. This sequence encodes CASSPQGMNTEAFF.

The rearrangement uses TRBV2 and TRBJ2-3; 9 bases fit TRBD2. Germline CDR1 SNHLY, CDR2 FYNNEI. The CDR3 consists of 15 residues. V was clipped by 8 bases and J by 5 bases; unmatched bases: 11. In DNA, the CDR3 is TGTGCCAGCCAGCCGCGGGGGGGCGTCGTAGATACGCAGTATTTT. Residues: CASQPRGGVVDTQYF.

This clone came up once. The V gene is TRBV5-1, the J gene TRBJ2-2; D may be TRBD1 (6 bases). Germline CDR1 and CDR2: SGHRS and YFSETQ. The CDR3 has 15 amino acids. V was cut by 5 bases and J by 6 bases, with 17 bases left in between. The CDR3 is CASRSNPGDPGELFF. The CDR3 DNA sequence: TGCGCCAGCAGGTCGAACCCAGGGGATCCCGGGGAGCTGTTTTTT.

In its sample, this clone was seen a few times. The chain is built from TRBV19 and TRBJ2-4; the D gene is possibly TRBD1 (5 bases). The germline V and J ends were trimmed by 9 bases and 0 bases, with 12 bases remaining between them. CDR3 size: 14 residues. The germline V gene has CDR1 LNHDA and CDR2 SQIVND (reference sequence). CDR3 region: CASSLGAAKNIQYF. CDR3 nucleotides: TGTGCCAGCAGTTTAGGGGCAGCCAAAAACATTCAGTACTTC.

V gene TRBV6-6 combines with J gene TRBJ2-7; maybe TRBD1 (6 bases). The germline V and J ends were trimmed by 0 bases and 2 bases, with 11 bases remaining between them. CDR1 MNHNY and CDR2 SVGAGI come from the germline V gene (reference sequence). This CDR3 is built from 15 residues. CDR3 sequence reads: CASSYSGTNTYEQYF. The CDR3 DNA is TGTGCCAGCAGTTACTCCGGGACAAATACCTACGAGCAGTACTTC.

The table lists this clone with a count of one. This chain uses TRBV9 with TRBJ2-3; 10 positions match TRBD1. The CDR3 is 18 residues long. The V segment lost 3 bases and the J segment 4 bases; nucleotides outside the gene matches: 14. Germline CDR1 is SGDLS and CDR2 is YYNGEE. CDR3 nucleotide sequence: TGTGCCAGCAGCGCCGGGACAGGGGACTCAGAGTCCCCAGATACGCAGTATTTT. It encodes CASSAGTGDSESPDTQYF.

The chain combines TRBV6-6 with TRBJ1-1; D gene ambiguous. Trimming took off 5 bases at V and 2 bases at J, with 9 bases between the two ends. Germline V gene lookup returns CDR1 MNHNY and CDR2 SVGAGI (reference sequence). The CDR3 spans 13 residues. The CDR3 here is CASSSPRNTEAFF. The CDR3, as DNA: TGTGCCAGCAGTAGCCCAAGAAACACTGAAGCTTTCTTT.

The J gene is TRBJ2-5, the V gene TRBV6-2 or TRBV6-3; a possible D gene is TRBD1 (6 bases). Trimming took 6 bases from V and 2 from J, leaving 10 bases between them. The CDR3 is 13 residues long. Germline lookup yields CDR1 MNHEY and CDR2 SVGEGT. The CDR3 DNA sequence: TGTGCCAGCAGCAGACAGGTTCAAGAGACCCAGTACTTC. It translates to CASSRQVQETQYF.

The chain couples TRBV6-2 or TRBV6-3 to TRBJ1-1; a possible D gene is TRBD1 (5 bases). V lost 6 bases, J lost 4 bases, and 18 bases lay in between. Looked up from germline, CDR1 is MNHEY and CDR2 is SVGEGT. The CDR3 totals 15 residues. CDR3 sequence: CASSRGAGWGTEAFF. The CDR3 coding sequence is TGTGCCAGCAGCCGGGGCGCTGGTTGGGGCACTGAAGCTTTCTTT.

The V and J genes are TRBV12-3 or TRBV12-4 and TRBJ1-1; tentative D call: TRBD1 (6 bases). The CDR3 runs to 13 residues. V was trimmed by 2 bases and J by 11 bases, leaving 15 bases between them. The CDR3 protein is CASSLNLGQRAFF. The DNA of the CDR3 is TGTGCCAGCAGTTTAAATCTGGGACAAAGGGCTTTCTTT.

This clone was seen repeatedly, ten times or more. The J gene is TRBJ2-2, the V gene TRBV6-2 or TRBV6-3, with 13 nucleotides matching TRBD2. There are 18 residues in the CDR3. The trim removed 5 bases at V and 7 bases at J, leaving 13 bases unmatched. CDR1 and CDR2 from the germline V gene are MNHEY and SVGEGT. The CDR3 nucleotides read TGTGCCAGCAGTGTGCGAGGGACTAGCGGGGCCCGACTCGGGGAGCTGTTTTTT. It specifies CASSVRGTSGARLGELFF.

The chain couples TRBV18 to TRBJ2-5; 10 nucleotides agree with TRBD2. The V segment lost 1 base and the J segment 1 base; nucleotides outside the gene matches: 6. Germline V gene data show CDR1 as KGHSH and CDR2 as LQKENI. This CDR3 is built from 17 residues. Here the CDR3 DNA reads TGTGCCAGCTCACCACATCTCCTAGCGGGGGTCCAAGAGACCCAGTACTTC. Its protein is CASSPHLLAGVQETQYF.